Detailed here is one T cell receptor beta chain. The target antigen is unknown. This sample is part of a study of post-analysis software for immune sequencing data. Presence of unique molecular identifiers characterized the TCR beta cDNA libraries. Yield was roughly 0.5 million cDNA molecules from approximately 0.95 to 9.8 million T cells. From the PCR reads, TCRdb called clonotypes with MiXCR, one entry per CDR3 protein. The sample holds about 160,000 distinct CDR3 sequences, about 34% seen once. General study findings and limits: Controls had significantly higher normalized Chao1 diversity than multiple sclerosis patients.

V shed 0 bases, J shed 0 bases, and the junction held 3 bases outside the gene matches. From germline, CDR1 is SGHNT and CDR2 YYREEE (reference sequence). The CDR3 extends over 17 amino acids. Source: blood, taken after autologous hematopoietic stem cell transplantation. The V call is TRBV5-4, the J call TRBJ1-4; 9 positions agree with TRBD1. This TCR was sampled from a girl between 5 and 17 years old with multiple sclerosis. The CDR3 coding sequence is TGTGCCAGCAGCTTGGACAGGGGGCCCACAACTAATGAAAAACTGTTTTTT. It specifies CASSLDRGPTTNEKLFF.